This T cell receptor beta chain was recovered during a study of low-dose radiotherapy and immunotherapy resistance in tumors. In the study overall: Cohort 2 patients were irradiated with 1 Gy every two weeks, reaching 13 Gy over 26 weeks. Nivolumab was given to patients as a 240 mg flat dose every two weeks, and ipilimumab at 1 mg/kg every six weeks. Both were delivered intravenously.

With TRAV- and TRBV-specific primers, first-strand cDNA was made, covering the alpha and beta chains. With a constant-region primer and a V-primer adapter, TCRs were subjected to around 18 PCR cycles of amplification. From the reads, TCRdb called clonotypes with MiXCR, one entry per CDR3 protein. Among approximately 15,000 distinct CDR3 sequences listed, roughly 60% were seen once. Ipilimumab, nivolumab, aspirin, low-dose cyclophosphamide and low-dose radiotherapy were administered to donors. The germline CDR1 and CDR2 sequences are SGHTA and FQGNSA. The CDR3 runs to 15 residues. V lost 6 bases and J lost 2, with 16 bases in between.

This receptor was obtained from a human donor with advanced metastatic prostate, ovarian, gallbladder or colorectal cancer (not recorded which). This table probably holds off-target reads from a library built for another chain. The chain carries TRBV7-2 and TRBJ2-5, with D possibly TRBD2 on 6 matching bases. The CDR3 DNA is TGTGCCAGCAGAGCCCGACCTAGCGCACAAGAGACCCAGTACTTC. It specifies CASRARPSAQETQYF.